The following is a TCR beta chain sequence with its context. As yet, its antigen is unknown. These data originate in a study of cytomegalovirus exposure and HLA in healthy donors. Whole-study findings and limits: Researchers left out some V segments, among them TRBV6-2 and TRBV6-3, as indistinguishable.

The CDR3 consists of 14 residues. Trimming stripped 1 base from V and 2 bases from J, with 7 bases between. CDR1 is LGHNA, CDR2 YNFKEQ, per germline. The PCR made use of 60 Vbeta and 13 Jbeta primers. Original methodology: The count from a later analysis was some 83 million unique TCR beta chains, some 11 million of them shared. Sequenced by immunoSEQ multiplex PCR; TCRdb stores in-frame clones only, minus some. For V, J and clone size, that table is used; D and trimming come from the DNA. The sample carries some 140,000 clones, 70% to 75% recorded once. Each donor's status was that of a healthy bone marrow donor.

This chain uses TRBV4-2 with TRBJ2-3; a possible D gene is TRBD1 (6 bases). The receptor was derived from a woman between 35 and 50 years old in good health and CMV-seronegative. The sample taken for sequencing was PBMCs. CDR3 residues: CASSQGTDTDTQYF. The CDR3 coding sequence is TGTGCCAGCAGCCAAGGGACAGACACAGATACGCAGTATTTT.